The source of this T cell receptor beta chain is a study of T cell changes during pregnancy in multiple sclerosis. Germline V CDR1 and CDR2: SGHRS, YFSETQ. V was pared by 0 bases and J by 0 bases, with 10 bases between. The CDR3 is made up of 16 amino acids. Clones were read by immunoSEQ multiplex PCR, and TCRdb kept only the in-frame ones, dropping some. The table lists about 40,000 clones, roughly 90% of them singletons. This chain links TRBV5-1 with TRBJ2-1; TRBD2 might be the D (6 bases). Sequenced here: CD8+ T cells from peripheral blood mononuclear cells, sampled before pregnancy. The clonotype was recovered from a female donor with multiple sclerosis, enrolled in a pregnancy study. The CDR3 sequence is CASSLGAGSSYNEQFF. CDR3 nucleotide sequence: TGCGCCAGCAGCTTGGGGGCGGGAAGCTCCTACAATGAGCAGTTCTTC.